These 5 T cell receptor beta chains were sequenced from one sample in a study of T cells in localized non-small cell lung cancer. The data were produced by immunoSEQ multiplex PCR, yet TCRdb's version contains in-frame clones alone and is incomplete. The sample holds approximately 1,500 clones, roughly 21% seen once. The sample here was normal lung tissue next to the tumor, taken before any cancer treatment. These receptors all come from a woman aged 40-75 years with stage III squamous cell lung carcinoma.

This sequence joins TRBV28 and TRBJ2-1, with TRBD2 matching 8 bases. Germline lookup yields CDR1 MDHEN and CDR2 SYDVKM. V lost 6 bases to trimming and J lost 4 bases; unmatched junction nucleotides: 11. The CDR3 contains 16 residues. The DNA for the CDR3 is TGTGCCAGCAGCACCGGGGGAGCGGGGGTATACAATGAGCAGTTCTTC. Amino acids: CASSTGGAGVYNEQFF.

Within the sample, this clone is medium-sized. The chain recombines TRBV6-8 with TRBJ1-2; 7 bases agree with TRBD1. This CDR3 region has 14 residues. CDR1 MNHGY and CDR2 SAAAGT come from the germline V gene. The trim removed 5 bases at V and 2 bases at J, leaving 5 bases unmatched. For the CDR3, the DNA is TGTGCCAGCAGTCGGGACAGCTCCAACTATGGCTACACCTTC. Translated: CASSRDSSNYGYTF.

In its sample, this clone was seen a few times. J is TRBJ2-1 and V is TRBV9; 7 positions agree with TRBD2. The CDR3 spans 15 residues. Germline CDR1 SGDLS, CDR2 YYNGEE. Trimming cost V 3 bases and J 0 bases; bases outside gene matches: 3. CDR3 bases: TGTGCCAGCAGCGCCGGCGGGAGCTCCTACAATGAGCAGTTCTTC. Its protein product is CASSAGGSSYNEQFF.

This clone came up a few times. This sample includes further DNA sequences coding for the same CDR3. This chain joins TRBV11-3 and TRBJ2-1; 8 bases match TRBD2. The CDR3 length is 15 residues. Germline V CDR1 and CDR2: SGHNT, YENEEA. With V trimmed by 5 bases and J by 4 bases, 7 bases remained unmatched. CDR3 coding DNA: TGTGCCAGCAGCCTAACTAGCGGACCTTACAATGAGCAGTTCTTC. Translating gives CASSLTSGPYNEQFF.

This clone is medium-sized by share. The V and J genes are TRBV11-3 and TRBJ1-1; no reliable D call. V lost 3 bases and J 4 bases, leaving 15 bases between the germline ends. CDR3 length: 15 amino acids. Germline assignment: CDR1 SGHNT and CDR2 YENEEA. The CDR3 sequence: CASSLSSGLGTEAFF. CDR3 sequence (DNA): TGTGCCAGCAGCTTGTCATCCGGGCTGGGCACTGAAGCTTTCTTT.